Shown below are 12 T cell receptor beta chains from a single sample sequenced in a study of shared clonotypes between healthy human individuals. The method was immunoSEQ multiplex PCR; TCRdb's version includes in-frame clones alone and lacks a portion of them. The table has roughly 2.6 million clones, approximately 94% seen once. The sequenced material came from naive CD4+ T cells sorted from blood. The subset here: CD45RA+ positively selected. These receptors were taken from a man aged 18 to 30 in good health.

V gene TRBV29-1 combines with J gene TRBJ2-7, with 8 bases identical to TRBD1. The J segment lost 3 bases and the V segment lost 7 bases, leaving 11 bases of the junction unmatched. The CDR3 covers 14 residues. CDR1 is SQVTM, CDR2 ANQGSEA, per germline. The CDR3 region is CSASPGTGSYEQYF. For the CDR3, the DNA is TGCAGCGCCTCGCCCGGGACAGGAAGCTACGAGCAGTACTTC.

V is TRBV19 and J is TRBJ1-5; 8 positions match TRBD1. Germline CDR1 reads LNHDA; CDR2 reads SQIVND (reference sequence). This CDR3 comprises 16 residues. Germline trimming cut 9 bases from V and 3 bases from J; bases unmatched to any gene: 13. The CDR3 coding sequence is TGTGCCAGCAGCGACGGGGGACAGGCATTCAATCAGCCCCAGCATTTT. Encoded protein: CASSDGGQAFNQPQHF.

The CDR3 DNA reads as TGTGCCAGCAGGCGCCTAGCGGGAGTAACAGATACGCAGTATTTT. It specifies CASRRLAGVTDTQYF. This sequence joins TRBV7-2 and TRBJ2-3, with 10 bases lining up with TRBD2. Trimming cost V 6 bases and J 3 bases; bases outside gene matches: 6. CDR1 is SGHTA and CDR2 is FQGNSA in the germline V gene. The CDR3 length is 15 residues. Full variable domain (rest looked up from reference TRBV7-2 and TRBJ2-3): GAGVSQSPSNKVTEKGKDVELRCDPISGHTALYWYRQSLGQGLEFLIYFQGNSAPDKSGLPSDRFSAERTGGSVSTLTIQRTQQEDSAVYLCASRRLAGVTDTQYFGPGTRLTVL.

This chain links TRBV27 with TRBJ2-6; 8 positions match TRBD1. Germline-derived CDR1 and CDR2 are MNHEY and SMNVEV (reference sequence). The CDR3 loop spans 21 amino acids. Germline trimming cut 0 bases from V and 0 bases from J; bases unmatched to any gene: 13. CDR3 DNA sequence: TGTGCCAGCAGTTTATCAAGAGGACAGGGCCTGCCTTACTCTGGGGCCAACGTCCTGACTTTC. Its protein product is CASSLSRGQGLPYSGANVLTF.

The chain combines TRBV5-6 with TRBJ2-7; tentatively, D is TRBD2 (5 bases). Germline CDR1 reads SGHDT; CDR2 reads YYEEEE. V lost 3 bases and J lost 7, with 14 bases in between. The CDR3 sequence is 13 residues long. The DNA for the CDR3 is TGTGCCAGCAGCTCCGGCGGGCGAAGGGAGCAGTACTTC. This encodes CASSSGGRREQYF.

CDR3 coding DNA: TGTGCCAGCAGCTTAGGGGTGGGGCGAGAGCAGTACTTC. Translation gives CASSLGVGREQYF. V gene TRBV7-9 combines with J gene TRBJ2-7, with a possible D match to TRBD1 (5 bases). CDR1 and CDR2 (germline): SEHNR, FQNEAQ (reference sequence). V lost 1 base and J lost 7, with 11 bases in between. The CDR3 is 13 amino acids.

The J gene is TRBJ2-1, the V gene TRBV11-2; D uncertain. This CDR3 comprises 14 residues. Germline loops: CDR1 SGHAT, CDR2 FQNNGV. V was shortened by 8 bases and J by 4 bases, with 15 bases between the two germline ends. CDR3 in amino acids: CASAPALGYNEQFF. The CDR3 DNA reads TGTGCCAGCGCCCCGGCCCTAGGGTACAATGAGCAGTTCTTC.

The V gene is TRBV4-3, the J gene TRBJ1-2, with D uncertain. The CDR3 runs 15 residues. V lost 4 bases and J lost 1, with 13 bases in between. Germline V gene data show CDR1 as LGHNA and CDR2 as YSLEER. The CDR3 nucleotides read TGCGCCAGCAGCCCGCGGGGAGGGTATAACTATGGCTACACCTTC. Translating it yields CASSPRGGYNYGYTF.

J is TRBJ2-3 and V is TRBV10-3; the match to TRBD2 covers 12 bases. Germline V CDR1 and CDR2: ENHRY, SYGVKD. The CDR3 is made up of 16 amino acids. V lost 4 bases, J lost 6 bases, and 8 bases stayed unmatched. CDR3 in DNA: TGTGCCATCAGTGCGAAGGGACTAGCGGGCGGGGATACGCAGTATTTT. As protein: CAISAKGLAGGDTQYF.

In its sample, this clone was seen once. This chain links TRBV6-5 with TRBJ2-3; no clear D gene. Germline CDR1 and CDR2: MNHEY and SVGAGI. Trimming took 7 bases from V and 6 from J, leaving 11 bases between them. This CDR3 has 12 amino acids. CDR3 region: CASKWAADTQYF. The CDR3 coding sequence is TGTGCCAGCAAGTGGGCTGCTGATACGCAGTATTTT.

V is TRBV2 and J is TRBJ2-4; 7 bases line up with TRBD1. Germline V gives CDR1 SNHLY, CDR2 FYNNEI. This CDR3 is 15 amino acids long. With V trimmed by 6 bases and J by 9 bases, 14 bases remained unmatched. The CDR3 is CASRLRVQGEAIQYF. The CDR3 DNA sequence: TGTGCCAGCAGGCTGCGCGTCCAGGGGGAAGCCATTCAGTACTTC.

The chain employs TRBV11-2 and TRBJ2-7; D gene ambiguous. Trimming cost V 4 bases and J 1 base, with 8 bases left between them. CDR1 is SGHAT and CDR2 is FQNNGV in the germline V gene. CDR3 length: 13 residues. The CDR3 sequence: CASSSQSSYEQYF. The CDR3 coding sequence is TGTGCCAGCAGCTCCCAAAGTTCCTACGAGCAGTACTTC.